This TCR beta chain is from a study of CD8 T cells in Susac syndrome. An input of about 0.5 to 1 ug of RNA was subjected to reverse transcription using random hexamers. The authors amplified TCR beta CDR3 across 54 Vbeta and 13 Jbeta using immunoSEQ multiplex PCR. TCRdb passed the immunoSEQ multiplex PCR reads through MiXCR, listing each CDR3 protein once. The table lists a few hundred thousand distinct CDR3 sequences, just under 95% of them singletons. Peripheral blood CD8+ and CD4+ T cells were profiled by TCR beta sequencing. Treatment-naive patients with stable or active relapsing-remitting disease were the multiple sclerosis controls. Purification of the CD8+ and CD4+ T cells relied on negative isolation, and TEMRA cells underwent FACS enrichment. The CDR3 consists of 13 residues. V lost 1 base and J lost 10, with 15 bases in between. The germline CDR1 and CDR2 sequences are DFQATT and SNEGSKA (reference sequence).

This sequence joins TRBV20-1 and TRBJ2-3; D tentatively fits TRBD1 or TRBD2 (5 bases each). Sequencing was done on a sample of CD4+ T cells from PBMCs. The TCR comes from a human donor with multiple sclerosis. The CDR3 is CSARVPGAGSQYF. CDR3 nucleotide sequence: TGCAGTGCTAGAGTTCCCGGGGCCGGATCGCAGTATTTT.